This T cell receptor beta chain was recovered during a study of regulatory T cells in long-lasting Graves disease. V lost 0 bases and J 3 bases, leaving 5 bases between the germline ends. Germline V lookup: CDR1 DFQATT, CDR2 SNEGSKA (reference sequence). The CDR3 has 13 residues. For TCR beta, libraries came from iRepertoire HTBI primers and Arm-PCR of CDR3 regions. TCRdb redid the calling of the multiplex PCR reads with MiXCR, one entry per CDR3 protein. Of approximately 560,000 distinct CDR3 sequences listed, about 15% are singletons. Time point here: newly diagnosed GD, antithyroid drugs for less than 3 months. Scientists built the TCR library using RNA that was extracted from PBMCs. These data also featured in a second study, about T cells in Graves' hyperthyroidism and ophthalmopathy.

The TCR comes from a man aged 18-30 years with Graves disease. Here the sequenced sample was peripheral blood mononuclear cells (PBMCs), taken at new diagnosis, from a patient treated with antithyroid drugs. The gene calls are TRBV20-1 and TRBJ2-2, with D hard to call. The CDR3 sequence is CSARDLDTGELFF. The CDR3 bases are TGCAGTGCTAGAGACCTGGACACCGGGGAGCTGTTTTTT.